This entry concerns a single T cell receptor beta chain. The antigen remains unidentified. CD4+ cells of the naive, central memory, regulatory and stem cell-like memory types were sorted via CD45RO/CCR7/CD25/CD127/CD95/CD27. Isolated RNA was reverse transcribed in full, so expressed TCRB transcripts were sequenced. Produced via immunoSEQ multiplex PCR; TCRdb's table is partial and in-frame only. The data show 130,000 to 150,000 clones, 48% seen once. Trimming left V 4 bases short and J 2 bases short, with 11 bases between. The CDR3 loop spans 14 amino acids. Germline-derived CDR1 and CDR2 are MNHNS and SASEGT. This specimen belongs to a study of beta chain features in type 1 diabetes. Study overall: The examined sorted cells totaled 85 million to 120 million across samples.

Study results and limitations: Small HLA sub-analyses could not settle whether HLA shapes TCRB rearrangement. Comparison showed that naive, central memory and Treg TCRB repertoires appeared more similar among patients than among healthy donors.

The chain is built from TRBV6-1 and TRBJ1-2; D not resolved. This TCR derives from a man younger than 35 in good health. Sequencing input: Tregs from blood. The chain's CDR3 is CASSVRGRNYGYTF. As DNA, the CDR3 is TGTGCCAGCAGTGTCCGTGGCAGGAACTATGGCTACACCTTC.